The clone carrying this T cell receptor beta chain was seen at least ten times. The sample is drawn from a study of early T cells in non-severe SARS-CoV-2 infection. TCRdb re-called the 5' RACE reads through MiXCR, storing one row per CDR3 protein. The sample yields tens of thousands of distinct CDR3 sequences, approximately 15% seen once. Sequenced material: whole blood, taken at baseline. This sequence was found in an adult who was a healthcare worker with PCR-confirmed SARS-CoV-2 infection or an uninfected control (not recorded which).

This CDR3 reads CSVHRGDTEAFF. The CDR3 DNA follows: TGCAGCGTTCACAGGGGGGACACTGAAGCTTTCTTT. The V call is TRBV29-1, the J call TRBJ1-1; 8 bases line up with TRBD1. Germline CDR1 SQVTM, CDR2 ANQGSEA. V was clipped by 5 bases and J by 3 bases; unmatched bases: 2. CDR3 length equals 12 residues. Based on the CDR3 plus reference TRBV29-1 and TRBJ1-1, the full variable domain is SAVISQKPSRDICQRGTSLTIQCQVDSQVTMMFWYRQQPGQSLTLIATANQGSEATYESGFVIDKFPISRPNLTFSTLTVSNMSPEDSSIYLCSVHRGDTEAFFGQGTRLTVV.